Listed below are T cell receptor beta chains from one sample, sequenced in a study of Ad26.COV2.S vaccination and SARS-CoV-2 variants. The data were produced by immunoSEQ multiplex PCR, yet TCRdb's version contains in-frame clones alone and is incomplete. The data contain about 390,000 clones, 75% to 90% of them seen just once; the ten biggest clones take up approximately 3.7%. Sequencing was performed on peripheral blood, taken in a trial of Ad26.COV2.S vaccine versus placebo. The source is a person aged 18-60 years who received the Ad26.COV2.S COVID-19 vaccine or a placebo. CDR3s include the opening cysteine and the closing phenylalanine or tryptophan. D genes are given only for firm matches. Some rows mark clone size as missing; the rest say once, few, many or name a class of expanded clone.

>-|TRBV10-3|TRBD1|TRBJ1-6
CAIQGDRASPLHF
TGTGCCATCCAGGGGGACAGGGCTTCACCCCTCCACTTT
>-|TRBV19|TRBD1|TRBJ2-5
CASSIITGAPRETQYF
TGTGCCAGTAGTATAATCACAGGGGCGCCCCGGGAGACCCAGTACTTC
>-|TRBV27|TRBD1|TRBJ1-4
CASSQQGVKGKLFF
TGTGCCAGCAGCCAACAGGGGGTAAAGGGAAAACTGTTTTTT
>-|TRBV4-1|-|TRBJ1-1
CASSQEQSRRGTEAFF
TGCGCCAGCAGCCAAGAACAATCCCGGCGCGGCACTGAAGCTTTCTTT
>-|TRBV30|-|TRBJ1-2
CAWSGANGYTF
TGTGCCTGGAGTGGTGCGAATGGCTACACCTTC
>-|TRBV2|-|TRBJ2-6
CASSEGVSGANVLTF
TGTGCCAGCAGTGAGGGGGTTTCTGGGGCCAACGTCCTGACTTTC
>once|TRBV5-1|-|TRBJ2-2
CASSLVVANTGELFF
TGCGCCAGCAGCTTGGTAGTGGCGAACACCGGGGAGCTGTTTTTT
>-|TRBV7-2|-|TRBJ1-3
CASSSRAGKSNTIYF
TGTGCCAGCAGCTCCCGAGCCGGGAAATCGAACACCATATATTTT
>-|TRBV5-1|TRBD1|TRBJ2-6
CASSPTGSGANVLTF
TGCGCCAGCAGCCCGACAGGGTCTGGGGCCAACGTCCTGACTTTC
>-|TRBV24-1|TRBD2|TRBJ2-1
CATSEPGRNEQFF
TGTGCCACCAGTGAGCCCGGGAGGAATGAGCAGTTCTTC
>-|TRBV21-1|-|TRBJ1-4
CASSGGNNNEKLFF
TGTGCCAGCAGCGGGGGGAACAATAATGAAAAACTGTTTTTT
>-|TRBV25-1|-|TRBJ1-2
CASSESSVRLSNYGYTF
TGTGCCAGCAGTGAATCAAGTGTGAGGCTCTCTAACTATGGCTACACCTTC
>-|TRBV6-6|-|TRBJ2-7
CASSYAQVGHEQYF
TGTGCCAGCAGTTACGCACAGGTCGGCCACGAGCAGTACTTC
>-|TRBV30|-|TRBJ1-4
CAWRHGQTEKLFF
TGTGCCTGGAGACACGGACAGACTGAAAAACTGTTTTTT
>once|TRBV20-1|TRBD2|TRBJ2-1
CSASPAGDYNEQFF
TGCAGTGCTAGTCCAGCGGGAGACTACAATGAGCAGTTCTTC
>-|TRBV4-1|TRBD1|TRBJ1-1
CASSPGTGAEVAAEAFF
TGCGCCAGCAGCCCCGGGACAGGGGCGGAGGTTGCCGCTGAAGCTTTCTTT
>few|TRBV6-5|TRBD1|TRBJ2-2
CARTTGDRTGELFF
TGTGCCAGGACGACAGGGGATCGCACCGGGGAGCTGTTTTTT
>-|TRBV25-1|-|TRBJ2-7
CASSDGNSYEQYF
TGTGCCAGCAGTGACGGAAACTCCTACGAGCAGTACTTC
>-|TRBV9|-|TRBJ2-2
CASSVGVSNTGELFF
TGTGCCAGCAGCGTAGGGGTCAGCAACACCGGGGAGCTGTTTTTT
>-|TRBV6-5|TRBD1|TRBJ2-3
CASRRQGPVTDTQYF
TGTGCCAGCAGGAGACAGGGGCCGGTGACAGATACGCAGTATTTT
>once|TRBV24-1|-|TRBJ2-2
CATSDSLGAPASGELFF
TGTGCCACCAGTGACTCTCTCGGGGCCCCCGCGTCCGGGGAGCTGTTTTTT
>-|TRBV4-3|-|TRBJ1-1
CASSLTGNTEAFF
TGCGCCAGCAGCCTTACAGGGAACACTGAAGCTTTCTTT
>-|TRBV6-6|-|TRBJ2-2
CASSYWRAGELFF
TGTGCCAGCAGTTATTGGAGGGCCGGGGAGCTGTTTTTT
>once|TRBV4-3|-|TRBJ1-2
CASSQGHTNDYGYTF
TGCGCCAGCAGCCAAGGACACACAAATGACTATGGCTACACCTTC
>-|TRBV19|TRBD2|TRBJ2-7
CASSMGLAVSYEQYF
TGTGCCAGTAGTATGGGACTAGCGGTCTCCTACGAGCAGTACTTC
>-|TRBV7-9|-|TRBJ1-1
CASSLSRTWDTEAFF
TGTGCCAGCAGCTTAAGCCGGACGTGGGACACTGAAGCTTTCTTT
>-|TRBV13|-|TRBJ2-3
CASTQLGGREEDTQYF
TGTGCCAGCACCCAATTGGGGGGCAGGGAGGAAGATACGCAGTATTTT
>once|TRBV24-1|TRBD1|TRBJ1-3
CATSPDRARGNTIYF
TGTGCCACCAGCCCGGACAGGGCTCGAGGAAACACCATATATTTT
>-|TRBV4-2|-|TRBJ2-3
CASSQDLSGGGLQADTQYF
TGTGCCAGCAGCCAAGATCTTTCAGGGGGGGGCCTCCAGGCAGATACGCAGTATTTT
>-|TRBV1|-|TRBJ2-7
CTSSHWRGGLSYEQYF
TGCACCAGCAGCCACTGGCGGGGGGGCCTTAGTTACGAGCAGTACTTC
>-|TRBV29-1|-|TRBJ2-1
CSVEDQGWDEQFF
TGCAGCGTTGAAGATCAGGGGTGGGATGAGCAGTTCTTC
>-|TRBV6-5|-|TRBJ2-5
CASSGQFQETQYF
TGTGCCAGCAGCGGACAGTTTCAAGAGACCCAGTACTTC
>-|TRBV6-5|TRBD1|TRBJ1-2
CASSRQGFDGYTF
TGTGCCAGCAGTCGACAGGGTTTTGATGGCTACACCTTC
>-|TRBV6-5|-|TRBJ2-1
CASSPGINNEQFF
TGTGCCAGCAGTCCCGGAATTAACAATGAGCAGTTCTTC
>-|TRBV27|-|TRBJ1-3
CASSPSGIMEGNTIYF
TGTGCCAGCAGTCCTTCAGGGATAATGGAGGGAAACACCATATATTTT
>-|TRBV4-1|-|TRBJ2-7
CASSQGPRPLDEQYF
TGCGCCAGCAGCCAAGGACCCCGCCCTTTGGACGAGCAGTACTTC
>-|TRBV10-2|TRBD2|TRBJ2-1
CASSDGGGSYNEQFF
TGCGCCAGCAGTGATGGCGGGGGGTCCTACAATGAGCAGTTCTTC
>-|TRBV6-6|-|TRBJ2-3
CASSYRTGSDTQYF
TGTGCCAGCAGTTACCGAACGGGGTCAGATACGCAGTATTTT
>-|TRBV5-1|-|TRBJ1-6
CASSVPQGLNSPLHF
TGCGCCAGCAGCGTCCCCCAGGGGCTCAATTCACCCCTCCACTTT
>-|TRBV24-1|-|TRBJ1-2
CATSDFGQGVGYGYTF
TGTGCCACCAGTGATTTTGGGCAGGGAGTGGGCTATGGCTACACCTTC